These T cell receptor beta chains were read from a single sample in a study of patients and donors after allogeneic stem cell transplantation. TCRdb ran MiXCR on the RT-PCR reads and lists one entry per CDR3 protein. This table has approximately 200,000 distinct CDR3 sequences, more than 35% appearing once. Material: blood, either unsorted or a sorted T cell fraction (not recorded which). The source of these receptors is a human donor who was either an allogeneic HSCT recipient or a stem cell or donor lymphocyte infusion donor (not recorded which). It is not recorded whose cells these are; they may come from a transplant donor. The CDR3 runs from the conserved cysteine through the conserved F or W. A D gene is named only where the DNA matches it firmly. Only some rows state a clone size, as once, few, many or a class for expanded clones.

V gene	clone size	J gene	D gene	CDR3 DNA	CDR3 protein
TRBV15	-	TRBJ2-3	TRBD2	TGTGCCACCAGCAGAGATCCGGGGGGTCAAACTAGCACAGATACGCAGTATTTT	CATSRDPGGQTSTDTQYF
TRBV30	-	TRBJ1-1	-	TGTGCCTGGGATCAATCCGCCGCCGGCCGTGAAGCTTTCTTT	CAWDQSAAGREAFF
TRBV12-3/TRBV12-4	few	TRBJ2-7	-	TGTGCCAGCAGTCCAGAGCGGCCTTACGAGCAGTACTTC	CASSPERPYEQYF
TRBV12-3/TRBV12-4	-	TRBJ1-1	-	TGTGCCAGCACCGTGACGGTCATGAACACTGAAGCTTTCTTT	CASTVTVMNTEAFF
TRBV10-3	few	TRBJ1-6	TRBD1	TGTGCCATCAGTGACTTCAGGGGGCTCAATTCACCCCTCCACTTT	CAISDFRGLNSPLHF
TRBV19	few	TRBJ2-1	TRBD2	TGTGCCAGTAGTATGGGGGCTCCCAGACTAGCGGGTTACAATGAGCAGTTCTTC	CASSMGAPRLAGYNEQFF
TRBV5-6	-	TRBJ2-2	-	TGTGCCAGCAGCTTGGACTTCGGGGCCGGGGAGCTGTTTTTT	CASSLDFGAGELFF
TRBV13	-	TRBJ2-3	-	TGTGCCAGCAGCTTAGTCAGTAGCACAGATACGCAGTATTTT	CASSLVSSTDTQYF
TRBV12-3/TRBV12-4	-	TRBJ1-2	-	TGTGCCAGCCGGGAGGGGAGCCCCCTGAGCTATGGCTACACCTTC	CASREGSPLSYGYTF
TRBV29-1	-	TRBJ1-2	-	TGCAGCGCCCGAGGACAGAACAAATATGGCTACACCTTC	CSARGQNKYGYTF
TRBV12-3/TRBV12-4	few	TRBJ1-6	-	TGTGCCAGCAGTTTAATGGGGATCGATTCACCCCTCCACTTT	CASSLMGIDSPLHF
TRBV11-2	-	TRBJ1-1	-	TGTGCCAGCAGCACCCGGGGGGTAGGGAACACTGAAGCTTTCTTT	CASSTRGVGNTEAFF
TRBV5-5	-	TRBJ1-6	TRBD1	TGTGCCAGCAGCTTGGCGGACAGGGTACGAGCCCTCCACTTT	CASSLADRVRALHF
TRBV28	-	TRBJ2-2	-	TGTGCCAGCAGTTGGGGTGCGAACACCGGGGAGCTGTTTTTT	CASSWGANTGELFF
TRBV4-1	once	TRBJ2-1	-	TGCGCCAGCAGCCAAGACGACAGGCCCTCCTACAATGAGCAGTTCTTC	CASSQDDRPSYNEQFF
TRBV20-1	-	TRBJ2-4	-	TGCAGTGCCCCCCCTTGGGAAGAGGGCAAAAACATTCAGTACTTC	CSAPPWEEGKNIQYF
TRBV19	-	TRBJ2-2	TRBD2	TGTGCCAGTAGTATCGGGATATGGTCGCTAGCGGGGACGAACACCGGGGAGCTGTTTTTT	CASSIGIWSLAGTNTGELFF
TRBV7-2	-	TRBJ1-2	-	TGTGCCAGCAGCTTAATCCTAGAGGGTGGCTACACCTTC	CASSLILEGGYTF
TRBV7-9	-	TRBJ1-4	-	TGTGCCAGCACCCGGGCCTCCACCGGTGAAAAACTGTTTTTT	CASTRASTGEKLFF
TRBV4-3	-	TRBJ2-7	-	TGCGCCAGCAGCAAGGATCTGGGACCTCTCTCCTACGAGCAGTACTTC	CASSKDLGPLSYEQYF
TRBV29-1	-	TRBJ2-7	TRBD2	TGCAGCGCCCTAGGGGCTAGCGGGTACGAGCAGTACTTC	CSALGASGYEQYF
TRBV12-3/TRBV12-4	few	TRBJ2-3	-	TGTGCCAGCAGTTTTGGCCCTACAGATACGCAGTATTTT	CASSFGPTDTQYF
TRBV20-1	-	TRBJ1-6	-	TGCAGTGCTAGAGCCCGGTCTTATTCACCCCTCCACTTT	CSARARSYSPLHF
TRBV23-1	-	TRBJ2-7	TRBD1	TGCGCCAGCAGTCACTATAGACAGGGCTACGAGCAGTACTTC	CASSHYRQGYEQYF
TRBV15	-	TRBJ1-1	-	TGTGCCACCAGCAGAGATACCCCGAAGGTGAACACTGAAGCTTTCTTT	CATSRDTPKVNTEAFF
TRBV12-3/TRBV12-4	-	TRBJ2-4	-	TGTGCCAGCAGTTTGGGCGGCGGGGACATTCAGTACTTC	CASSLGGGDIQYF
TRBV19	-	TRBJ1-2	TRBD1	TGTGCCAGTACCCTGAGCAGGGGGCGCGTCTACACCTTC	CASTLSRGRVYTF
TRBV12-3/TRBV12-4	few	TRBJ2-5	TRBD2	TGTGCCAGCACAGGCATAGCGGGGGTGAGAGAGACCCAGTACTTC	CASTGIAGVRETQYF
TRBV5-1	-	TRBJ2-1	-	TGCGCCAGCAAGAGAAGCTCCTACAATGAGCAGTTCTTC	CASKRSSYNEQFF
TRBV6-1	-	TRBJ1-1	TRBD1	TGTGCCAGCAGTTTACAGGGGGCGATTGTCTATGAAGCTTTCTTT	CASSLQGAIVYEAFF
TRBV5-1	-	TRBJ1-2	-	TGCGCCAGCAGCTCGGCCGGGAGGACTAACTATGGCTACACCTTC	CASSSAGRTNYGYTF
TRBV10-1	-	TRBJ2-1	-	TGCGCCAGCCTTAGTCGGGCAGGGCTCAGCAGGTGTTACAATGAGCAGTTCTTC	CASLSRAGLSRCYNEQFF
TRBV7-8	-	TRBJ1-6	-	TGTGCCAGCAGCCCAGACCTGAAGTCACCCCTCCACTTT	CASSPDLKSPLHF
TRBV12-3/TRBV12-4	-	TRBJ1-2	-	TGTGCCATCCTCGGGGGCTCACATGGCTACACCTTC	CAILGGSHGYTF
TRBV27	few	TRBJ1-5	-	TGTGCCAGCAGTTTACTAGGGGGAGGCAATCAGCCCCAGCATTTT	CASSLLGGGNQPQHF
TRBV7-9	few	TRBJ2-7	-	TGTGCCAGCACCCTATGGGGGGCTAACGAGCAGTACTTC	CASTLWGANEQYF
TRBV29-1	-	TRBJ2-7	-	TGCAGCGTTGATACAGGGTTTTACGAGCAGTACTTC	CSVDTGFYEQYF
TRBV29-1	few	TRBJ1-5	-	TGCAGCGTTCGAGGGGCCTACGGGCAGCCCCAGCATTTT	CSVRGAYGQPQHF
TRBV30	few	TRBJ1-5	-	TGTGCCTGGAGCGGAGGGGTCAATCAGCCCCAGCATTTT	CAWSGGVNQPQHF
TRBV4-1	-	TRBJ1-5	TRBD1	TGCGCCAGGACTAATCGGGACAGGGCTAATCAGCCCCAGCATTTT	CARTNRDRANQPQHF
TRBV18	-	TRBJ2-5	-	TGTGCCAGCTCACCGGCAGGGGAAGAGACCCAGTACTTC	CASSPAGEETQYF
TRBV27	few	TRBJ2-7	-	TGTGCCAGCAGTTTATCGGTCAGGGGAAACGAGCAGTACTTC	CASSLSVRGNEQYF
TRBV9	once	TRBJ2-7	-	TGTGCCAGCAGCGTAAGACCCGCTTACGAGCAGTACTTC	CASSVRPAYEQYF
TRBV28	-	TRBJ1-5	-	TGTGCCAGCAGTTTTGTCCTCAATCAGCCCCAGCATTTT	CASSFVLNQPQHF
TRBV4-3	many	TRBJ1-2	TRBD1	TGCGCCAGCAGCCGCGACAGGGAGTTCTATGGCTACACCTTC	CASSRDREFYGYTF
TRBV20-1	-	TRBJ1-4	-	TGCAGTGCAATGGACACTTCAACTAATGAAAAACTGTTTTTT	CSAMDTSTNEKLFF
TRBV24-1	-	TRBJ1-4	TRBD1	TGTGCCACGGGGACAGGGCAAAATGAAAAACTGTTTTTT	CATGTGQNEKLFF
TRBV7-6	-	TRBJ2-5	-	TGTGCCAGCAGCTTAGGATTATCTCACATTACGAGGGAGACCCAGTACTTC	CASSLGLSHITRETQYF
TRBV4-1	-	TRBJ1-1	-	TGCGCCAGCAGCCAAGAATATAGGACAGTCACTGAAGCTTTCTTT	CASSQEYRTVTEAFF
TRBV6-6	-	TRBJ2-2	TRBD1	TGTGCCAGCAGGGGGACAGGCCGTCCCGAGCTGTTTTTT	CASRGTGRPELFF
TRBV12-3/TRBV12-4	-	TRBJ2-6	TRBD1	TGTGCCAGCAGTCCAGGGACAGGGTCAAAACGGGCCAACGTCCTGACTTTC	CASSPGTGSKRANVLTF
TRBV5-1	few	TRBJ1-1	TRBD1	TGCGCCAGCAGCTCCTCCGGGACAGGGGGCACTGAAGCTTTCTTT	CASSSSGTGGTEAFF
TRBV12-3/TRBV12-4	many	TRBJ1-1	-	TGTGCCAGCACAACCCCCGGGTCCGGGAACCGTGAAGCTTTCTTT	CASTTPGSGNREAFF
TRBV3-1	-	TRBJ2-2	-	TGTGCCAGCAGCCATAAGGGATACACCGGGGAGCTGTTTTTT	CASSHKGYTGELFF
TRBV3-1	-	TRBJ1-1	-	TGTGCCAGCAGCCCCCGTGGAGGGGGCACTGAAGCTTTCTTT	CASSPRGGGTEAFF
TRBV15	-	TRBJ2-5	-	TGTGCCACCAGCAGAGAGCGGATTAGCCGGTACCAAGAGACCCAGTACTTC	CATSRERISRYQETQYF